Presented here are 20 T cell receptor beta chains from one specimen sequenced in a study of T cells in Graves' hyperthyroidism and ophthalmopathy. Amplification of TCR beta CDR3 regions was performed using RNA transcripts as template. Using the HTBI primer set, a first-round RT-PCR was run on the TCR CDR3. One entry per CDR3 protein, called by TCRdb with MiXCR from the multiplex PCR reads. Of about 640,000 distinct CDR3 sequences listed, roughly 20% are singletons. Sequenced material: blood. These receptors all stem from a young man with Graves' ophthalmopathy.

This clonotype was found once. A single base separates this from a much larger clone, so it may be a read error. CDR3 sequence reads: CSVENSGRVYNEQFF. DNA of the CDR3: TGCAGCGTTGAGAATAGCGGGAGGGTCTACAATGAGCAGTTCTTC. The chain uses TRBV29-1 and TRBJ2-1, with 11 bases lining up with TRBD2. V dropped 3 bases and J dropped 3; count of bases not matched to a gene: 4. The germline V gene encodes CDR1 SQVTM and CDR2 ANQGSEA. The CDR3 is 15 amino acids.

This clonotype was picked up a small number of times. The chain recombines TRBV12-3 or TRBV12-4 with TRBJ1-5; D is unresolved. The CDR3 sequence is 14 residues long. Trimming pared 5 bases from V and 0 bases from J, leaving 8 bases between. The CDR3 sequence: CASSAHYSNQPQHF. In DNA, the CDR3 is TGTGCCAGCAGTGCACATTATAGCAATCAGCCCCAGCATTTT.

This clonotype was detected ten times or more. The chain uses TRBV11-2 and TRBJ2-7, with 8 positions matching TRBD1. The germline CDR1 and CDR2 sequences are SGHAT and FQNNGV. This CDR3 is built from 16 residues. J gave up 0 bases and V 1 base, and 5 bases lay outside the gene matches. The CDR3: CASSLASGTGSYEQYF. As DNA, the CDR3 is TGTGCCAGCAGCTTAGCTTCGGGGACAGGCTCCTACGAGCAGTACTTC.

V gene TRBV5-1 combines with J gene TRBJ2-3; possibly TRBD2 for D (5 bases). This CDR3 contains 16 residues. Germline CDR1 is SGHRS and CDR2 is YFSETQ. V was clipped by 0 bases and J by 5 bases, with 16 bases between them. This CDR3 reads CASSLAGWEQEDTQYF. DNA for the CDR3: TGCGCCAGCAGCTTGGCCGGGTGGGAGCAAGAAGATACGCAGTATTTT.

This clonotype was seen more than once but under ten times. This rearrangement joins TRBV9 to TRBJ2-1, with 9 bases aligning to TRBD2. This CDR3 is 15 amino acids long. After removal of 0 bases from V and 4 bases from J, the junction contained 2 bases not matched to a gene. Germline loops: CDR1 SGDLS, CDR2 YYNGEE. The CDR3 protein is CASSVAAGGYNEQFF. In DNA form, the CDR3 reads TGTGCCAGCAGCGTAGCGGCGGGAGGGTACAATGAGCAGTTCTTC.

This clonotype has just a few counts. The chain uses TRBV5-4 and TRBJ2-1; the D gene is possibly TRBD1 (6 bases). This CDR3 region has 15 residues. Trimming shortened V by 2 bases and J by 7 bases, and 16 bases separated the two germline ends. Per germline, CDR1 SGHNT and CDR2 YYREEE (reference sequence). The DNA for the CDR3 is TGTGCCAGCAGCTTACCGGGACAACCCTGGAATGAGCAGTTCTTC. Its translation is CASSLPGQPWNEQFF.

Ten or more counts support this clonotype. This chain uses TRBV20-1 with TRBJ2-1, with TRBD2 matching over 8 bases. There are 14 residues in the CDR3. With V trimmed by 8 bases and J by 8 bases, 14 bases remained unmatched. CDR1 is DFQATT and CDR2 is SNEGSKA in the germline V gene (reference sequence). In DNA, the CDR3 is TGCAGTCCCTTGTTCGGCGGGAGGTCCGATGAGCAGTTCTTC. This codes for CSPLFGGRSDEQFF.

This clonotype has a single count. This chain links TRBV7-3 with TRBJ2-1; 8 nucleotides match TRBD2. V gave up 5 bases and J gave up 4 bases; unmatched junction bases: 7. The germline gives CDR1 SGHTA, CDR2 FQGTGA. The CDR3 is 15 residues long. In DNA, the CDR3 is TGTGCCAGCAGCGCCGGGACTAGAGGGTACAATGAGCAGTTCTTC. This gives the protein CASSAGTRGYNEQFF.

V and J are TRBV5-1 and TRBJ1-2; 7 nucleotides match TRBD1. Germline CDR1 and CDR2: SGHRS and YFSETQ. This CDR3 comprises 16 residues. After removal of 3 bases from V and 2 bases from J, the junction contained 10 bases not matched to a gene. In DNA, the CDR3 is TGCGCCAGCAGCTCGACCCCGGGACAGCGAAACTATGGCTACACCTTC. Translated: CASSSTPGQRNYGYTF.

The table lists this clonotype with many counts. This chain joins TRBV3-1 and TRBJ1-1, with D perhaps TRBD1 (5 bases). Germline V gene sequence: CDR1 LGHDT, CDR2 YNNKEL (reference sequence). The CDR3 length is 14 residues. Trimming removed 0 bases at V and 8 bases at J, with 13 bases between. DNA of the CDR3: TGTGCCAGCAGCCAAGATGTTGGGGGTTGGGAAGCTTTCTTT. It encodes CASSQDVGGWEAFF. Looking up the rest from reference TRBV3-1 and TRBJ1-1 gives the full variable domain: DTAVSQTPKYLVTQMGNDKSIKCEQNLGHDTMYWYKQDSKKFLKIMFSYNNKELIINETVPNRFSPKSPDKAHLNLHINSLELGDSAVYFCASSQDVGGWEAFFGQGTRLTVV.

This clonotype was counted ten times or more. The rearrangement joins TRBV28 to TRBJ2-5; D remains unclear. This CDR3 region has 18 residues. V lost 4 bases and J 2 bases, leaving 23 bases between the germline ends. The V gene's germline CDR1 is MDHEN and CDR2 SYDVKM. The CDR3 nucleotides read TGTGCCAGCAGTTCTCCCTTCCCCGCCACCGGACCACAAGAGACCCAGTACTTC. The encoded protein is CASSSPFPATGPQETQYF.

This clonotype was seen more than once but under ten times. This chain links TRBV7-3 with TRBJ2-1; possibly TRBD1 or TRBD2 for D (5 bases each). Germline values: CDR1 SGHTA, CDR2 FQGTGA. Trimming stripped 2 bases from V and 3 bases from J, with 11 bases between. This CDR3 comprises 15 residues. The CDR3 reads CASSLGDGHYNEQFF. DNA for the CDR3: TGTGCCAGCAGCTTAGGGGACGGACACTACAATGAGCAGTTCTTC.

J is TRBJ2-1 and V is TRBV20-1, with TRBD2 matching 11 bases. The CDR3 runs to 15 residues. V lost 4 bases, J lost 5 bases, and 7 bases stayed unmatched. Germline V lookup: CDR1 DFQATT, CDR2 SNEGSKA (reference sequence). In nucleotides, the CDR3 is TGCAGTGCTACCAAACTAGCGGGAGTCAACAATGAGCAGTTCTTC. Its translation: CSATKLAGVNNEQFF.

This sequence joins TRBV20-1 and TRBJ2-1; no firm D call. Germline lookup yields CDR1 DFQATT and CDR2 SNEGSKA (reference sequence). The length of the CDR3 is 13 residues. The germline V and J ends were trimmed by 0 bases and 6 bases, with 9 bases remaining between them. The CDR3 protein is CSARDPQRNEQFF. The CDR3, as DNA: TGCAGTGCTAGAGATCCCCAGCGCAATGAGCAGTTCTTC.

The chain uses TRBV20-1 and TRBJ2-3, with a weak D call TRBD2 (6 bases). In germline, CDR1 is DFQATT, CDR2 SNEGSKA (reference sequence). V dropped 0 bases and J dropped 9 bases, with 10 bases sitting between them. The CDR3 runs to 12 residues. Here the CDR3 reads CSARDWGETQYF. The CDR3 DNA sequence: TGCAGTGCTAGAGATTGGGGGGAGACGCAGTATTTT.

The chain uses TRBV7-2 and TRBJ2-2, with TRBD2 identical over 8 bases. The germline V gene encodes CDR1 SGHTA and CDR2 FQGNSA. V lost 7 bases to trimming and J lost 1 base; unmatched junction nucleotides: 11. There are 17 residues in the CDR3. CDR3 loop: CASNPRTAGGNTGELFF. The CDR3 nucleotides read TGTGCCAGCAACCCCCGAACGGCGGGGGGGAACACCGGGGAGCTGTTTTTT.

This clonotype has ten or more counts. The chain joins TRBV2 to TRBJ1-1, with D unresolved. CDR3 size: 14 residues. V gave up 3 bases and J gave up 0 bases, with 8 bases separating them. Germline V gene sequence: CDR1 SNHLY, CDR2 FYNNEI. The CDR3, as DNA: TGTGCCAGCAGTGAGATCGGGTTGAACACTGAAGCTTTCTTT. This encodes CASSEIGLNTEAFF. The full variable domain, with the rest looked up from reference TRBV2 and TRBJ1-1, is EPEVTQTPSHQVTQMGQEVILRCVPISNHLYFYWYRQILGQKVEFLVSFYNNEISEKSEIFDDQFSVERPDGSNFTLKIRSTKLEDSAMYFCASSEIGLNTEAFFGQGTRLTVV.

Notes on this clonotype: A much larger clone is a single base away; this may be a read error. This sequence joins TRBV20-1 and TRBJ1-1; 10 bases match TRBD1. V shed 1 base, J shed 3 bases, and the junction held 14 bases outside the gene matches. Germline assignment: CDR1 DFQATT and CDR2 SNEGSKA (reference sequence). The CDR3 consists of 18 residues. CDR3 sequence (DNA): TGCAGTGCTAGAGGCATGACAGGGGGCCCCGGTTCGTACACTGAAGCTTTCTTT. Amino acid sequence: CSARGMTGGPGSYTEAFF.

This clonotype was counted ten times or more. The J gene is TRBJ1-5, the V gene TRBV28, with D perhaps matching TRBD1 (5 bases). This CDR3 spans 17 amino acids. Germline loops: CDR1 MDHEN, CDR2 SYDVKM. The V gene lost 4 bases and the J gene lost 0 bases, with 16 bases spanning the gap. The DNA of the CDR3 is TGTGCCAGCAGTTCCAGCCAGGGCGTATATAGCAATCAGCCCCAGCATTTT. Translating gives CASSSSQGVYSNQPQHF.

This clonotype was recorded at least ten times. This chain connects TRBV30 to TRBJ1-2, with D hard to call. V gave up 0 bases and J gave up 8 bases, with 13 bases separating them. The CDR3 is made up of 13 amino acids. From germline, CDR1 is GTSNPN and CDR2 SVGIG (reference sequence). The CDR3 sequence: CAWSVGPADGYTF. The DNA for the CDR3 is TGTGCCTGGAGTGTGGGCCCGGCGGACGGCTACACCTTC.